The rows below give T cell receptor beta chains drawn from one sample of a study of brain T cells in children with intractable seizures. Profiling relied on immunoSEQ multiplex PCR, and the TCRdb table lists in-frame clones only, not all of them. The sample includes about 80,000 clones, 90% to 95% of them seen just once. The sample in question was peripheral blood, obtained at surgery. These TCRs come from a girl aged 2-15 years with Rasmussen encephalitis and intractable seizures. Both conserved end residues are part of each CDR3. D genes are given only for firm matches. Some rows mark clone size as missing; the rest say once, few, many or name a class of expanded clone.

j_call,cdr3_length,d_call,v_call,clone_size,cdr3_nt,cdr3_aa
TRBJ1-5,13,-,TRBV28,few,TGTGCCAGCAGTCTAGGATTCAATCAGCCCCAGCATTTT,CASSLGFNQPQHF
TRBJ1-1,13,-,TRBV6-5,-,TGTGCCAGCAGCGATTCACCGAACACTGAAGCTTTCTTT,CASSDSPNTEAFF
TRBJ1-4,15,-,TRBV28,-,TGTGCCAGCAGTTTAGAGACTGCGACTAATGAAAAACTGTTTTTT,CASSLETATNEKLFF
TRBJ2-2,17,TRBD1,TRBV7-3,-,TGTGCCAGCAGCTTTGGTCCCAGGGGGCGCACCACCGGGGAGCTGTTTTTT,CASSFGPRGRTTGELFF
TRBJ1-2,15,TRBD1,TRBV29-1,-,TGCAGCGTTGAATTCCGGGCAAAGGGGGCTCGGGGCTACACCTTC,CSVEFRAKGARGYTF
TRBJ1-5,16,-,TRBV6-2/TRBV6-3,-,TGTGCCAGCAGTTACACAGGGAAAGAAATTAATCAGCCCCAGCATTTT,CASSYTGKEINQPQHF
TRBJ2-4,14,TRBD2,TRBV30,-,TGTGCCTGGACCCCGGGGGGACGCACTAACATTCAGTACTTC,CAWTPGGRTNIQYF
TRBJ1-5,15,TRBD1,TRBV5-1,-,TGCGCCAGCAGCGAAGGACAGGGGGACAATCAGCCCCAGCATTTT,CASSEGQGDNQPQHF
TRBJ1-5,14,-,TRBV6-5,-,TGTGCCAGCAGCCAAGGGGGAAGCAATCAGCCCCAGCATTTT,CASSQGGSNQPQHF
TRBJ1-3,16,-,TRBV6-5,-,TGTGCCAGCAGTTACTCGGAGTCCCATTTTGGAAACACCATATATTTT,CASSYSESHFGNTIYF
TRBJ2-1,16,-,TRBV7-4,-,TGTGCCAGCAGCTTAGACCCGGCGGGACTCAACAATGAGCAGTTCTTC,CASSLDPAGLNNEQFF
TRBJ1-4,16,-,TRBV30,-,TGTGCCTGGGGAATCCCTTGGGGGTTAACTAATGAAAAACTGTTTTTT,CAWGIPWGLTNEKLFF
TRBJ2-1,13,-,TRBV4-2,-,TGTGCCAGCAGTTGGGACGATTACAATGAGCAGTTCTTC,CASSWDDYNEQFF
TRBJ2-5,16,TRBD2,TRBV5-4,-,TGTGCCAGCAGCTTGAAACTAGCGGGGGCCCAAGAGACCCAGTACTTC,CASSLKLAGAQETQYF
TRBJ2-7,16,-,TRBV5-1,-,TGCGCCAGCAGTTTGGGGTTGGGTCCTAGAGGAGGCGAGCAGTACTTC,CASSLGLGPRGGEQYF
TRBJ2-7,11,-,TRBV11-2,once,TGTGCCAGCAGCCTAGACTACGAGCAGTACTTC,CASSLDYEQYF
TRBJ2-3,15,TRBD2,TRBV5-1,-,TGCGCCAGCAGCTTGGATTTAGCGGGAGGACGTACGCAGTATTTT,CASSLDLAGGRTQYF
TRBJ2-5,16,-,TRBV9,once,TGTGCCAGCAGCGTAGGAGTAGTGGGCCAAAAAGAGACCCAGTACTTC,CASSVGVVGQKETQYF
TRBJ2-1,13,-,TRBV29-1,-,TGCAGCGCTCAGGGCCCGAACAGAATAGAGCAGTTCTTC,CSAQGPNRIEQFF
TRBJ2-7,14,TRBD2,TRBV9,-,TGTGCCAGCAGCGTAGCCGGGAGGACCTACGAGCAGTACTTC,CASSVAGRTYEQYF
TRBJ2-1,14,TRBD2,TRBV28,-,TGTGCCAGCAGCCTGGGCGGACTAGTCGATGAGCAGTTCTTC,CASSLGGLVDEQFF
TRBJ2-1,15,-,TRBV6-4,-,TGTGCCAGCAGTGACTCGCCTAGCTCCTACAATGAGCAGTTCTTC,CASSDSPSSYNEQFF
TRBJ1-5,14,TRBD1,TRBV2,-,TGTGCCAGCAGGGACAGGGGGCATGGTCAGCCCCAGCATTTT,CASRDRGHGQPQHF
TRBJ1-1,13,-,TRBV5-5,-,TGTGCCAGCAGCTTGGGAGGGATCACTGAAGCTTTCTTT,CASSLGGITEAFF